The clone carrying this TCR beta chain was detected only once. While CD8+ and CD4+ T cells were isolated negatively, TEMRA cells were enriched by FACS. Germline V gene lookup returns CDR1 SGDLS and CDR2 YYNGEE. V was pared by 3 bases and J by 1 base, with 3 bases of the junction left unmatched. CDR3 length: 14 amino acids. The source of the sample is a study of CD8 T cells in Susac syndrome. RNA, at roughly 0.45 to 1 ug, was reverse transcribed with random hexamers. The immunoSEQ assay covered 54 Vbeta and 13 Jbeta segments for CDR3. TCRdb called the immunoSEQ multiplex PCR reads again in MiXCR, with one record for every CDR3 protein. This table holds roughly 100,000 distinct CDR3 sequences, 94% found once.

Sequencing used CD8+ T cells from PBMCs. The sequence derives from a human donor with Susac syndrome. This sequence joins TRBV9 and TRBJ2-5; 7 nucleotides line up with TRBD2. The CDR3 spells CASSAPGGQETQYF. The CDR3 DNA reads as TGTGCCAGCAGCGCCCCGGGGGGCCAAGAGACCCAGTACTTC.